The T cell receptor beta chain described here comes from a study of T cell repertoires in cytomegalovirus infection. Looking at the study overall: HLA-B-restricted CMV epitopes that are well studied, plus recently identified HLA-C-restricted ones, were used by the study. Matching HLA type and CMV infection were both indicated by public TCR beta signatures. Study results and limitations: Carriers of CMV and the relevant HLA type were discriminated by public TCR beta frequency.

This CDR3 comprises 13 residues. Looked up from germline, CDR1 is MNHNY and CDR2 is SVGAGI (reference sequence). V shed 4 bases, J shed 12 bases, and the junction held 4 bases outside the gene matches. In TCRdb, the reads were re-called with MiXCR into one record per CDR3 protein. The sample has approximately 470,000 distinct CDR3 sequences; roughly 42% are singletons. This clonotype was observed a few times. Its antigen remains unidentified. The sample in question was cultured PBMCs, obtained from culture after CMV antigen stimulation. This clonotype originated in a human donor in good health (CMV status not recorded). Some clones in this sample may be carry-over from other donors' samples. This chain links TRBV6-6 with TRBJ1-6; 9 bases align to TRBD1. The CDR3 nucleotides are TGTGCCAGCAGTTTGGGACAGGGTAAACCCCTCCACTTT. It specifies CASSLGQGKPLHF.